Shown below are 30 T cell receptor beta chains from a single sample sequenced in a study of OX40 agonist ivuxolimab in advanced cancers. Assay used: immunoSEQ multiplex PCR; TCRdb lists only in-frame clones, some missing. This table holds roughly 110,000 clones, about nine tenths found once. The source was CD4+ or CD8+ T cells sorted from blood, collected in a trial of the OX40 agonist ivuxolimab. The origin of the receptors is an adult with an advanced solid tumor such as melanoma, head and neck, liver or kidney cancer.

This chain links TRBV30 with TRBJ2-5; D may be TRBD1 or TRBD2 (5 bases each). Germline V gives CDR1 GTSNPN, CDR2 SVGIG (reference sequence). The V gene lost 7 bases and the J gene lost 4 bases, with 13 bases spanning the gap. CDR3 length equals 12 residues. CDR3 DNA sequence: TGTGCCTCTGAACTCGGGGCAGAGACCCAGTACTTC. Residues: CASELGAETQYF.

This chain joins TRBV7-2 and TRBJ2-4, with 10 bases identical to TRBD1. J gave up 6 bases and V 5 bases, and 7 bases lay outside the gene matches. This CDR3 comprises 15 residues. CDR1 and CDR2 (germline): SGHTA, FQGNSA. The CDR3 DNA sequence: TGTGCCAGCAGCCAACCTGGGGACAGGGGAAACATTCAGTACTTC. As protein: CASSQPGDRGNIQYF.

The chain uses TRBV7-2 and TRBJ1-2; D perhaps matches TRBD1 (5 bases). Germline lookup yields CDR1 SGHTA and CDR2 FQGNSA. The V end lost 4 bases, the J end lost 8 bases, and 14 bases lay between the germline ends. This CDR3 has 13 amino acids. This CDR3 reads CASSSLGTGGYTF. CDR3 bases: TGTGCCAGCAGCTCACTGGGGACTGGAGGCTACACCTTC. The full variable domain, rest sourced from reference TRBV7-2 and TRBJ1-2, is GAGVSQSPSNKVTEKGKDVELRCDPISGHTALYWYRQSLGQGLEFLIYFQGNSAPDKSGLPSDRFSAERTGGSVSTLTIQRTQQEDSAVYLCASSSLGTGGYTFGSGTRLTVV.

The chain links TRBV7-8 to TRBJ1-6; D unclear. Between the trimmed V and J ends, which lost 1 base and 5 bases, there was a span of 9 bases. The CDR3 loop spans 15 amino acids. Germline CDR1 and CDR2: SGHVS and FQNEAQ. The CDR3, as DNA: TGTGCCAGCAGCTTAGGGGTGACTAATAATTCACCCCTCCACTTT. Its translation: CASSLGVTNNSPLHF.

This rearrangement joins TRBV7-3 to TRBJ2-2; D remains unclear. This CDR3 is built from 13 residues. Germline CDR1 SGHTA, CDR2 FQGTGA. The V end lost 1 base, the J end lost 7 bases, and 7 bases lay between the germline ends. CDR3 nucleotides: TGTGCCAGCAGCTTAAGGGAAGGCGGGGAGCTGTTTTTT. Its protein product is CASSLREGGELFF.

V gene TRBV5-6 combines with J gene TRBJ1-5; TRBD1 might be the D (5 bases). Germline CDR1 SGHDT, CDR2 YYEEEE. The V end lost 3 bases, the J end lost 2 bases, and 15 bases lay between the germline ends. The CDR3 has 16 residues. The CDR3 DNA follows: TGTGCCAGCAGCTGGGGGGGGAGTCCGGGCAATCAGCCCCAGCATTTT. Its translation is CASSWGGSPGNQPQHF.

The chain is built from TRBV6-5 and TRBJ2-5; TRBD2 aligns across 9 bases. This CDR3 comprises 14 residues. The J segment lost 2 bases and the V segment lost 6 bases, leaving 4 bases of the junction unmatched. Germline V gene lookup returns CDR1 MNHEY and CDR2 SVGAGI. The CDR3 region has the DNA TGTGCCAGCAGGTTTAGCGGGGGACAAGAGACCCAGTACTTC. Its translation: CASRFSGGQETQYF.

The V gene is TRBV2, the J gene TRBJ1-1, with D hard to call. The CDR3 spans 13 residues. V gave up 0 bases and J gave up 5 bases, with 7 bases separating them. CDR1 and CDR2 from the germline V gene are SNHLY and FYNNEI. The CDR3, as DNA: TGTGCCAGCAGTGAAGCGGGAGGAACTGAAGCTTTCTTT. Protein sequence: CASSEAGGTEAFF.

The chain combines TRBV6-6 with TRBJ1-6, with D tentatively TRBD1 (6 bases). The CDR3 extends over 12 amino acids. Germline V gene lookup returns CDR1 MNHNY and CDR2 SVGAGI (reference sequence). The V and J ends lost 2 bases and 10 bases respectively, with 6 bases between them. CDR3 sequence reads: CASSYGQSPLHF. In nucleotides, the CDR3 is TGTGCCAGCAGTTACGGACAGTCACCCCTCCACTTT.

The chain employs TRBV25-1 and TRBJ2-7; 7 bases are shared with TRBD1. With V trimmed by 6 bases and J by 3 bases, 11 bases remained unmatched. This CDR3 region has 15 residues. Germline lookup yields CDR1 MGHDK and CDR2 SYGVNS. The chain's CDR3 is CASSPGDRVFYEQYF. The CDR3 DNA follows: TGTGCCAGCAGCCCCGGCGACAGGGTTTTCTACGAGCAGTACTTC.

The genes are TRBV10-1 and TRBJ2-3, with TRBD2 identical over 8 bases. Looked up from germline, CDR1 is WNHNN and CDR2 is SYGVQD (reference sequence). The CDR3 has 11 amino acids. V was pared by 3 bases and J by 10 bases, with 0 bases of the junction left unmatched. The DNA of the CDR3 is TGCGCCAGCAGTGACGGGAGGGCGCAGTATTTT. Translating it yields CASSDGRAQYF.

This clone was found once. The CDR3 DNA is TGTGCCAGCAGCGTCGGACAGGGGGAGACGGGGCAGTTCTTC. Its protein product is CASSVGQGETGQFF. The chain recombines TRBV11-2 with TRBJ2-1, with 10 bases matching TRBD1. This CDR3 comprises 14 residues. V lost 5 bases to trimming and J lost 12 bases; unmatched junction nucleotides: 10. The germline V gene has CDR1 SGHAT and CDR2 FQNNGV. Supplemented by reference TRBV11-2 and TRBJ2-1, the full variable domain reads EAGVAQSPRYKIIEKRQSVAFWCNPISGHATLYWYQQILGQGPKLLIQFQNNGVVDDSQLPKDRFSAERLKGVDSTLKIQPAKLEDSAVYLCASSVGQGETGQFFGPGTRLTVL.

This clone was seen a few times. V gene TRBV7-8 combines with J gene TRBJ1-5; D uncertain. V lost 3 bases to trimming and J lost 6 bases, with 15 bases between them. Germline CDR1 is SGHVS and CDR2 is FQNEAQ. CDR3 length equals 15 residues. CDR3 loop: CASSLAGFRTQPQHF. The DNA for the CDR3 is TGTGCCAGCAGCTTGGCAGGTTTTCGAACTCAGCCCCAGCATTTT.

V is TRBV6-6 and J is TRBJ1-2; 7 bases are a match to TRBD1. The CDR3 runs to 13 residues. J was trimmed by 8 bases and V by 2 bases; bases with no gene match: 5. In germline, CDR1 is MNHNY, CDR2 SVGAGI (reference sequence). Here the CDR3 reads CASSYTTGYGYTF. As DNA, the CDR3 is TGTGCCAGCAGTTACACGACAGGGTACGGCTACACCTTC.

The V and J genes are TRBV5-6 and TRBJ1-4, with D hard to call. The germline CDR1 and CDR2 sequences are SGHDT and YYEEEE. CDR3 size: 14 residues. Trimming cost V 2 bases and J 3 bases, with 8 bases left between them. The CDR3 region is CASSLFQPNEKLFF. In nucleotides, the CDR3 is TGTGCCAGCAGCTTATTTCAGCCTAATGAAAAACTGTTTTTT.

This clone has only one observation. V is TRBV30 and J is TRBJ1-2; TRBD1 aligns across 8 bases. CDR1 and CDR2 (germline): GTSNPN, SVGIG (reference sequence). The CDR3 contains 12 residues. The V and J ends lost 4 bases and 6 bases, in that order; junction bases with no gene match: 4. The CDR3 region is CAWKRQGNGYTF. DNA of the CDR3: TGTGCCTGGAAGAGACAGGGGAATGGCTACACCTTC.

The chain employs TRBV6-6 and TRBJ1-6, with a tentative D call TRBD1 (5 bases). Germline V gene lookup returns CDR1 MNHNY and CDR2 SVGAGI (reference sequence). The V gene lost 1 base and the J gene lost 7 bases, with 8 bases spanning the gap. This CDR3 region has 14 residues. The CDR3 loop is CASSYWGTNSPLHF. As DNA, the CDR3 is TGTGCCAGCAGTTACTGGGGGACGAATTCACCCCTCCACTTT.

The chain uses TRBV30 and TRBJ2-4; D may be TRBD2 (6 bases). Trimming pared 0 bases from V and 0 bases from J, leaving 9 bases between. The CDR3 length is 15 residues. CDR1 GTSNPN and CDR2 SVGIG come from the germline V gene (reference sequence). CDR3: CAWSVRGLAKNIQYF. CDR3 nucleotides: TGTGCCTGGAGTGTTCGGGGACTAGCCAAAAACATTCAGTACTTC.

The chain combines TRBV27 with TRBJ2-2; no firm D call. Germline V CDR1 and CDR2: MNHEY, SMNVEV (reference sequence). This CDR3 has 15 amino acids. Trimming stripped 2 bases from V and 4 bases from J, with 11 bases between. CDR3 protein: CASSLSTVVTGELFF. CDR3 nucleotides: TGTGCCAGCAGTTTAAGTACAGTGGTCACCGGGGAGCTGTTTTTT.

This chain connects TRBV7-2 to TRBJ1-2, with 9 bases fitting TRBD1. J lost 4 bases, V lost 6 bases, and 3 bases had no gene match. The CDR3 consists of 13 residues. Germline CDR1 SGHTA, CDR2 FQGNSA. CDR3 coding DNA: TGTGCCAGCAGGGGACAGGGTGCCTATGGCTACACCTTC. Amino acid sequence: CASRGQGAYGYTF. Using reference TRBV7-2 and TRBJ1-2 for the parts outside the CDR3, the full variable domain is GAGVSQSPSNKVTEKGKDVELRCDPISGHTALYWYRQSLGQGLEFLIYFQGNSAPDKSGLPSDRFSAERTGGSVSTLTIQRTQQEDSAVYLCASRGQGAYGYTFGSGTRLTVV.

There are a few counts of this clone. V is TRBV7-9 and J is TRBJ2-2, with TRBD1 matching over 8 bases. The CDR3 totals 17 residues. With V trimmed by 6 bases and J by 6 bases, 15 bases remained unmatched. Per germline, CDR1 SEHNR and CDR2 FQNEAQ (reference sequence). The CDR3 spells CASSPPGQESAAGELFF. CDR3 nucleotides: TGTGCCAGCAGTCCGCCGGGACAGGAATCGGCAGCCGGGGAGCTGTTTTTT.

This chain connects TRBV20-1 to TRBJ1-1; a possible D gene is TRBD1 (5 bases). This CDR3 is built from 11 residues. Trimming removed 2 bases from V and 6 bases from J, with 7 bases in between. Germline V CDR1 and CDR2: DFQATT, SNEGSKA (reference sequence). As DNA, the CDR3 is TGCAGTGCTAGAAAAGGGGCTGAAGCTTTCTTT. The encoded protein is CSARKGAEAFF.

V is TRBV25-1 and J is TRBJ1-2, with D tentatively TRBD1 (5 bases). The length of the CDR3 is 14 residues. V lost 4 bases to trimming and J lost 4 bases, with 13 bases between them. The germline CDR1 and CDR2 sequences are MGHDK and SYGVNS. The CDR3 nucleotides read TGTGCCAGCAGTGGGGCCGGGACGATCTATGGCTACACCTTC. It codes for CASSGAGTIYGYTF.

The V gene is TRBV29-1, the J gene TRBJ1-2, with D perhaps TRBD1 (6 bases). The V end lost 6 bases, the J end lost 4 bases, and 9 bases lay between the germline ends. Germline CDR1 and CDR2: SQVTM and ANQGSEA. CDR3 length: 11 amino acids. The CDR3 bases are TGCAGCGTCAGGGGTCCCTATGGCTACACCTTC. Protein: CSVRGPYGYTF.

This chain joins TRBV28 and TRBJ2-1; no clear D. Germline V lookup: CDR1 MDHEN, CDR2 SYDVKM. This CDR3 contains 14 residues. Trimming removed 5 bases at V and 6 bases at J, with 14 bases between. In nucleotides, the CDR3 is TGTGCCAGCAGTAATGCAGGAGTACCCAATGAGCAGTTCTTC. Protein sequence: CASSNAGVPNEQFF.

This sequence joins TRBV6-5 and TRBJ2-1, with D perhaps matching TRBD1 (6 bases). Germline assignment: CDR1 MNHEY and CDR2 SVGAGI. CDR3 length equals 13 residues. Trimming removed 6 bases from V and 3 bases from J, with 9 bases in between. The CDR3 region is CASRNRVYNEQFF. In DNA, the CDR3 is TGTGCCAGCAGAAACAGGGTCTACAATGAGCAGTTCTTC.

The rearrangement links TRBV5-1 to TRBJ2-5, with D perhaps TRBD1 (6 bases). The CDR3 spans 14 residues. The V gene lost 5 bases and the J gene lost 2 bases, with 13 bases spanning the gap. CDR1 and CDR2 (germline): SGHRS, YFSETQ. CDR3 residues: CASSPNRVQETQYF. CDR3 coding DNA: TGCGCCAGCAGTCCAAACAGGGTACAAGAGACCCAGTACTTC. The variable domain in full, with the rest retrieved from reference TRBV5-1 and TRBJ2-5, is KAGVTQTPRYLIKTRGQQVTLSCSPISGHRSVSWYQQTPGQGLQFLFEYFSETQRNKGNFPGRFSGRQFSNSRSEMNVSTLELGDSALYLCASSPNRVQETQYFGPGTRLLVL.

CDR3 in amino acids: CASSYSSVRTGELFF. Written as DNA, the CDR3 is TGTGCCAGCAGTTACAGCTCAGTGCGCACCGGGGAGCTGTTTTTT. The gene calls are TRBV6-6 and TRBJ2-2; D is ambiguous. The CDR3 runs to 15 residues. Germline lookup yields CDR1 MNHNY and CDR2 SVGAGI (reference sequence). V was pared by 2 bases and J by 4 bases, with 11 bases between.

V and J are TRBV7-9 and TRBJ1-2; 7 positions match TRBD1. The CDR3 is made up of 14 amino acids. Germline V gene data show CDR1 as SEHNR and CDR2 as FQNEAQ (reference sequence). V lost 1 base and J lost 5; bases outside the gene matches: 4. The CDR3 nucleotides are TGTGCCAGCAGCTTAGAGGGGGCCGGTTATGGCTACACCTTC. Protein product: CASSLEGAGYGYTF.

Only one count was recorded for this clone. V usage is TRBV28 and J usage is TRBJ2-1; TRBD2 is a possible D gene (6 bases). V was shortened by 5 bases and J by 9 bases, with 11 bases between the two germline ends. Germline V gene lookup returns CDR1 MDHEN and CDR2 SYDVKM. The CDR3 has 12 residues. The CDR3 is CASSLGLSEQFF. CDR3 nucleotides: TGTGCCAGCAGTCTCGGACTAAGTGAGCAGTTCTTC.